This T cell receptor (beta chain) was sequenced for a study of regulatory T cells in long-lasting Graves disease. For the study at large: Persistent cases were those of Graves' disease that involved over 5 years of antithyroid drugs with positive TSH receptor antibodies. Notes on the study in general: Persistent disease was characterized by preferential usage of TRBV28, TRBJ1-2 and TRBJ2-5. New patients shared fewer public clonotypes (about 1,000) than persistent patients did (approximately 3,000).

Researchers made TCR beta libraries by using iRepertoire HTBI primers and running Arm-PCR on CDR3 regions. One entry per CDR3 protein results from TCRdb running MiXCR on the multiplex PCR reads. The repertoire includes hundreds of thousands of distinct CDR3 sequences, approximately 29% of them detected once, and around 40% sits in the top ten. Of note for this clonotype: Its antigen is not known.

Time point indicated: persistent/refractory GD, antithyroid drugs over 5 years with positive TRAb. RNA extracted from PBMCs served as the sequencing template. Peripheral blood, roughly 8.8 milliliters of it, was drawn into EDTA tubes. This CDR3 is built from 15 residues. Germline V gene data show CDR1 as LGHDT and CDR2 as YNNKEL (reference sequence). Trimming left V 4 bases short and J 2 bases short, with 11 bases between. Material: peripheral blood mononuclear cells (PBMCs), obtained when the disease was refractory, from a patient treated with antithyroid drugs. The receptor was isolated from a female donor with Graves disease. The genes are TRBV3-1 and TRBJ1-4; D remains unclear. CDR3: CASSPFGGTNEKLFF. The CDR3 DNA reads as TGTGCCAGCAGCCCGTTTGGCGGGACTAATGAAAAACTGTTTTTT. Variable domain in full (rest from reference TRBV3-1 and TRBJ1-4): DTAVSQTPKYLVTQMGNDKSIKCEQNLGHDTMYWYKQDSKKFLKIMFSYNNKELIINETVPNRFSPKSPDKAHLNLHINSLELGDSAVYFCASSPFGGTNEKLFFGSGTQLSVL.